A selection of T cell receptor beta chains follows, all from one sample in a study of identical twins. TCRdb reprocessed the 5' RACE reads via MiXCR and lists one record per CDR3 protein. The data show over 600,000 distinct CDR3 sequences, approximately 22% seen once. This sample also belongs to another study, concerning T cells expressing NK-cell markers.

Sequencing used PBMCs. The source is a woman between 18 and 29 years old in good health. Each CDR3 is given with its conserved first and last residue. The D gene is left open where the match is weak. Clone size is given for some rows only: seen once, a few or many times, or a class if the clone is expanded.

TRBJ1-2 | . | TRBV5-1 | many | CASSPAGDGYTF | TGCGCCAGCAGCCCTGCAGGGGATGGCTACACCTTC
TRBJ2-2 | . | TRBV5-6 | few | CASSLWLTGWGTGELFF | TGTGCCAGCAGTTTATGGCTAACAGGATGGGGGACCGGGGAGCTGTTTTTT
TRBJ1-6 | . | TRBV7-9 | few | CASSEGLRGNSPLHF | TGTGCCAGCAGCGAAGGACTTCGCGGAAATTCACCCCTCCACTTT
TRBJ2-7 | TRBD1 | TRBV5-1 | . | CASSFGRAGGPYEQYF | TGCGCCAGCAGCTTCGGCCGGGCAGGGGGACCTTACGAGCAGTACTTC
TRBJ1-1 | . | TRBV7-9 | . | CASSLEGRENTEAFF | TGTGCCAGCAGCTTAGAAGGACGGGAGAACACTGAAGCTTTCTTT
TRBJ1-6 | . | TRBV12-3/TRBV12-4 | . | CASSFWVDSPLHF | TGTGCCAGCAGTTTTTGGGTTGACTCACCCCTCCACTTT
TRBJ2-3 | . | TRBV20-1 | few | CSASRAGPGTDTQYF | TGCAGTGCTAGTAGAGCAGGTCCGGGCACAGATACGCAGTATTTT
TRBJ1-2 | . | TRBV10-3 | many | CAIATANYGYTF | TGTGCCATCGCGACAGCTAACTATGGCTACACCTTC
TRBJ2-5 | . | TRBV12-3/TRBV12-4 | . | CASRTKETQYF | TGTGCCAGCAGAACAAAAGAGACCCAGTACTTC
TRBJ2-1 | TRBD2 | TRBV20-1 | . | CSAGRSAGVNEQFF | TGCAGTGCGGGCCGATCAGCGGGAGTCAATGAGCAGTTCTTC
TRBJ1-2 | . | TRBV7-3 | few | CASSPGAQEGYTF | TGTGCCAGCAGCCCCGGAGCTCAGGAGGGCTACACCTTC
TRBJ2-2 | TRBD2 | TRBV20-1 | . | CSASGLASGEGGELFF | TGCAGTGCTTCCGGACTAGCCTCAGGAGAGGGCGGGGAGCTGTTTTTT
TRBJ2-3 | . | TRBV5-1 | . | CASSALWDTQYF | TGCGCCAGCAGCGCCTTGTGGGATACGCAGTATTTT
TRBJ2-1 | . | TRBV12-3/TRBV12-4 | few | CASSLGLNAEPYNEQFF | TGTGCCAGCAGTTTAGGCCTTAACGCTGAGCCGTACAATGAGCAGTTCTTC
TRBJ2-5 | TRBD2 | TRBV6-2/TRBV6-3 | . | CASSYAALAGDLETQYF | TGTGCCAGCAGTTACGCCGCCCTAGCGGGAGATCTGGAGACCCAGTACTTC
TRBJ2-6 | . | TRBV12-3/TRBV12-4 | few | CASHVGSGANVLTF | TGTGCCAGCCATGTAGGGTCTGGGGCCAACGTCCTGACTTTC
TRBJ1-2 | . | TRBV29-1 | few | CSVEGGLRYGYTF | TGCAGCGTTGAGGGGGGATTGCGCTATGGCTACACCTTC
TRBJ2-3 | . | TRBV29-1 | many | CSVPDTQYF | TGCAGCGTTCCTGATACGCAGTATTTT
TRBJ2-7 | . | TRBV4-1 | . | CASSQAVTIGYEQYF | TGCGCCAGCAGCCAAGCGGTGACGATCGGATACGAGCAGTACTTC
TRBJ2-1 | . | TRBV12-3/TRBV12-4 | . | CASSLTLQTLSQFF | TGTGCCAGCAGTTTAACACTTCAAACCTTATCGCAGTTCTTC
TRBJ2-5 | . | TRBV15 | . | CATSRDLDQETQYF | TGTGCCACCAGCAGAGATCTAGACCAAGAGACCCAGTACTTC
TRBJ2-2 | TRBD1 | TRBV5-1 | many | CASSLGQGGTGELFF | TGTGCCAGCAGCTTAGGACAGGGGGGCACCGGGGAGCTGTTTTTT
TRBJ2-1 | . | TRBV20-1 | few | CSAALWNEQFF | TGCAGTGCAGCCCTGTGGAATGAGCAGTTCTTC
TRBJ1-6 | . | TRBV5-1 | many | CASSIAGSYNSPLHF | TGCGCCAGCAGTATCGCAGGCTCCTATAATTCACCCCTCCACTTT
TRBJ2-1 | TRBD2 | TRBV20-1 | . | CSAREGTSMYEQFF | TGCAGTGCGAGAGAGGGGACTAGCATGTACGAGCAGTTCTTC
TRBJ2-3 | . | TRBV25-1 | few | CATSRQTSTDTQYF | TGTGCCACTTCAAGACAAACTAGCACAGATACGCAGTATTTT
TRBJ2-3 | . | TRBV5-1 | . | CASSFGSPTDTQYF | TGCGCCAGCAGCTTTGGCAGCCCAACAGATACGCAGTATTTT
TRBJ2-7 | . | TRBV5-1 | . | CASSDLQGFSYEQYF | TGCGCCAGCAGCGATCTTCAGGGGTTCTCCTACGAGCAGTACTTC
TRBJ1-1 | . | TRBV11-2 | . | CASSRRNMNTEAFF | TGTGCCAGCAGCAGAAGGAATATGAACACTGAAGCTTTCTTT
TRBJ1-1 | . | TRBV20-1 | many | CSARDHQGSAEAFF | TGCAGTGCTAGAGATCATCAGGGTAGCGCTGAAGCTTTCTTT
TRBJ2-1 | . | TRBV20-1 | few | CSARDLRGVGYNEQFF | TGCAGTGCTAGGGACCTAAGGGGAGTCGGATACAATGAGCAGTTCTTC
TRBJ1-6 | . | TRBV5-1 | many | CASSSETGLGNSPLHF | TGCGCCAGCAGCTCGGAGACAGGCTTGGGTAATTCACCCCTCCACTTT
TRBJ1-2 | TRBD1 | TRBV12-3/TRBV12-4 | many | CASSLTGDGYGYTF | TGTGCCAGCAGTCTTACAGGGGACGGCTATGGCTACACCTTC
TRBJ2-2 | . | TRBV7-8 | few | CARQQGTGELFF | TGTGCCCGCCAACAGGGCACCGGGGAGCTGTTTTTT
TRBJ1-2 | . | TRBV12-3/TRBV12-4 | . | CASSPRSSNYGYTF | TGTGCCAGCAGCCCACGTTCCTCTAACTATGGCTACACCTTC
TRBJ2-7 | . | TRBV7-9 | few | CASSLEVVTYEQYF | TGTGCCAGCAGCTTAGAGGTCGTGACCTACGAGCAGTACTTC
TRBJ1-6 | TRBD1 | TRBV20-1 | . | CSARERTGPSSYNSPLHF | TGCAGTGCTAGAGAGAGGACAGGACCGAGCTCCTATAATTCACCCCTCCACTTT
TRBJ2-3 | TRBD1 | TRBV12-3/TRBV12-4 | many | CASSPQGVRDTQYF | TGTGCCAGCAGCCCCCAGGGGGTTAGAGATACGCAGTATTTT
TRBJ2-7 | . | TRBV7-9 | once | CASSYSTVYEQYF | TGTGCCAGCAGTTACTCGACGGTTTACGAGCAGTACTTC
TRBJ2-7 | TRBD2 | TRBV6-1 | few | CASSPPGLAGAEQYF | TGTGCCAGCAGTCCTCCGGGACTAGCGGGGGCGGAGCAGTACTTC
TRBJ2-3 | . | TRBV12-3/TRBV12-4 | . | CASSLEIAEDTQYF | TGTGCCAGCAGTTTAGAGATTGCGGAAGATACGCAGTATTTT
TRBJ2-7 | TRBD2 | TRBV2 | . | CASSPTGTSGGDYEQYF | TGTGCCAGCAGCCCAACCGGGACTAGCGGGGGGGACTACGAGCAGTACTTC
TRBJ1-1 | . | TRBV20-1 | few | CSANTAGREAFF | TGCAGTGCTAATACCGCCGGTCGTGAAGCTTTCTTT
TRBJ1-2 | TRBD1 | TRBV5-1 | . | CASSWVGTDGYTF | TGCGCCAGCAGCTGGGTGGGGACAGATGGCTACACCTTC
TRBJ2-2 | . | TRBV6-2/TRBV6-3 | . | CASGRPGELFF | TGTGCCAGCGGTCGACCCGGGGAGCTGTTTTTT
TRBJ2-5 | . | TRBV20-1 | few | CSASAGIQYTQYF | TGCAGTGCTAGTGCGGGAATACAATATACCCAGTACTTC
TRBJ2-3 | TRBD1 | TRBV7-9 | many | CASRRQGATDTQYF | TGTGCCAGCAGGCGACAGGGGGCCACAGATACGCAGTATTTT
TRBJ1-1 | TRBD1 | TRBV20-1 | few | CSADRETEAFF | TGCAGTGCTGACAGGGAAACTGAAGCTTTCTTT
TRBJ2-5 | . | TRBV12-3/TRBV12-4 | few | CASSSLQSQYF | TGTGCCAGCAGTTCTCTTCAGTCCCAGTACTTC
TRBJ2-2 | TRBD2 | TRBV4-3 | . | CASSQKGLAGGRPGELFF | TGCGCCAGCAGCCAAAAGGGACTAGCGGGAGGCCGTCCCGGGGAGCTGTTTTTT